This TCR beta chain derives from a study of blood T cell repertoires in COVID-19. Overall study: Acute-phase and convalescent COVID-19 samples originated in the United States, Italy and Spain.

Germline CDR1 is LGHNA and CDR2 is YSLEER. This CDR3 has 15 amino acids. Deletions cut 0 bases from V and 2 bases from J, with 11 bases between. Remarks on this clone: The same CDR3 can be traced to other DNA sequences in this sample.

Authors' analysis steps: Estimated nucleated cell counts came from reference gene primer amplification. Only in-frame clones appear in the TCRdb table, and some are missing; sequencing was by immunoSEQ multiplex PCR. V and J calls and clone size follow that table, whereas D and trimming were derived from the DNA. The sample holds tens of thousands of clones, about nine tenths seen once. This chain joins TRBV4-3 and TRBJ2-7; D perhaps matches TRBD1 (6 bases). The specimen was peripheral blood. The sequence came from a human donor in a cohort sampled during active COVID-19. In nucleotides, the CDR3 is TGCGCCAGCAGCCAAGACGTGGACAGCCCCTACGAGCAGTACTTC. This encodes CASSQDVDSPYEQYF.